This T cell receptor (beta chain) comes out of a study of lymphopenia after photon versus proton radiotherapy. Study-level findings and limits: Better survival with proton therapy was suggested as possible, not demonstrated.

J gave up 4 bases and V 6 bases, and 8 bases lay outside the gene matches. This CDR3 contains 15 residues. The germline V gene encodes CDR1 MNHEY and CDR2 SMNVEV (reference sequence). With regard to this clone: The antigen is not known.

Some clones are missing from TCRdb's copy, which holds only in-frame ones; the method was immunoSEQ multiplex PCR. The data contain 50,000 to 60,000 clones, roughly 90% of them singletons. The chain employs TRBV27 and TRBJ1-4; 7 bases fit TRBD1. This clonotype was obtained from a woman between 35 and 50 years old with cholangiocarcinoma. This specimen consisted of peripheral blood, obtained from a patient treated with photon-based radiotherapy. The CDR3 region is CASSPGTAYNEKLFF. The CDR3 DNA reads TGTGCCAGCAGCCCTGGGACAGCTTATAATGAAAAACTGTTTTTT.